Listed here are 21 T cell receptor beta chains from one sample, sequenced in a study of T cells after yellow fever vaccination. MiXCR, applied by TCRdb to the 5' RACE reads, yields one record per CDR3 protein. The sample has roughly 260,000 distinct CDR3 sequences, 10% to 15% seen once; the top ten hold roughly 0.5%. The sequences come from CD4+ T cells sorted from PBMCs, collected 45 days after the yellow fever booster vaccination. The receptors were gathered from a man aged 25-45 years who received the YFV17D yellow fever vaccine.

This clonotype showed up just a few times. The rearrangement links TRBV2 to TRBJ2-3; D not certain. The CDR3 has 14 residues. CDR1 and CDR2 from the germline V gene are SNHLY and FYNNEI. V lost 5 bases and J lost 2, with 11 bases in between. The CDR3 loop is CASSSLDVTDTQYF. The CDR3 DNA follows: TGTGCCAGCAGTTCCCTCGATGTCACAGATACGCAGTATTTT.

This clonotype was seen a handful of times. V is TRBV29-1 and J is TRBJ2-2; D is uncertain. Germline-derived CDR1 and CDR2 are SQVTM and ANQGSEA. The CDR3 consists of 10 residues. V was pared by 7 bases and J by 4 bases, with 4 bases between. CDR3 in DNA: TGCAGCGGAGGCACCGGGGAGCTGTTTTTT. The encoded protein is CSGGTGELFF.

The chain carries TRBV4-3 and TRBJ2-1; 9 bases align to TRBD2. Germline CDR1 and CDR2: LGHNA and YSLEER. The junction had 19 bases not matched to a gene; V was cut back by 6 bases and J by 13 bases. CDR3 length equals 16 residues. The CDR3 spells CASSQLRGGRVGDQFF. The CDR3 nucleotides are TGCGCCAGCAGTCAGCTGCGTGGCGGGAGGGTAGGGGACCAGTTCTTC.

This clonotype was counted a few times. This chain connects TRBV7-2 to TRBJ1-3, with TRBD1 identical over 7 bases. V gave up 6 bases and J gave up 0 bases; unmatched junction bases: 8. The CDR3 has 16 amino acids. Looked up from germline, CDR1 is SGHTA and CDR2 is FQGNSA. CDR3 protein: CASSWTGTASGNTIYF. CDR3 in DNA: TGTGCCAGCAGTTGGACCGGGACAGCCTCTGGAAACACCATATATTTT. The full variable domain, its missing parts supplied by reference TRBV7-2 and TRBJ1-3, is GAGVSQSPSNKVTEKGKDVELRCDPISGHTALYWYRQSLGQGLEFLIYFQGNSAPDKSGLPSDRFSAERTGGSVSTLTIQRTQQEDSAVYLCASSWTGTASGNTIYFGEGSWLTVV.

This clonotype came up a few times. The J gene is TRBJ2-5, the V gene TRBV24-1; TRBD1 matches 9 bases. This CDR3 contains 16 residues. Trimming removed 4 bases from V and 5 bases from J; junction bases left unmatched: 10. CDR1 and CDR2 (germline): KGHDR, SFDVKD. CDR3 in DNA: TGTGCCACCAGTGACCCTGGGACAGGGAGTGGGGAGACCCAGTACTTC. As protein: CATSDPGTGSGETQYF.

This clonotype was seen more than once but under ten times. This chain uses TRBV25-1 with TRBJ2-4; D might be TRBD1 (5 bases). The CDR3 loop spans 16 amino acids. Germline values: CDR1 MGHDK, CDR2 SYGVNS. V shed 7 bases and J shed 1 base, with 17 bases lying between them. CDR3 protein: CASMARGFTAKNIQYF. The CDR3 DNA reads TGTGCCAGCATGGCTAGGGGTTTCACGGCCAAAAACATTCAGTACTTC.

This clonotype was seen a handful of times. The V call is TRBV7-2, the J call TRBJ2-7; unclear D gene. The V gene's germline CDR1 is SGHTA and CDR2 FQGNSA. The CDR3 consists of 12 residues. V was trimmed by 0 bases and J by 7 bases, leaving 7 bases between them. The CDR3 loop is CASSLARQEQYF. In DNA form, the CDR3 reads TGTGCCAGCAGCTTAGCTAGGCAAGAGCAGTACTTC.

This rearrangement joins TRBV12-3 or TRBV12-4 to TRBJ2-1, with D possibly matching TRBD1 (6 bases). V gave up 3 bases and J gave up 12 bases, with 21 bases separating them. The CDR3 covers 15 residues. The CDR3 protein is CASSFGDTPSAGQFF. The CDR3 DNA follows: TGTGCCAGCAGTTTTGGGGACACCCCCTCCGCAGGGCAGTTCTTC.

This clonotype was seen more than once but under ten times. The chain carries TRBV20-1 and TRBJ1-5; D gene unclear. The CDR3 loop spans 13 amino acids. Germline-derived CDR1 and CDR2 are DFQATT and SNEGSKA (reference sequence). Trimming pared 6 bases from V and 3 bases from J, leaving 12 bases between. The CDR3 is CSALPGPNQPQHF. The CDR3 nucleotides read TGCAGTGCGTTACCCGGGCCCAATCAGCCCCAGCATTTT.

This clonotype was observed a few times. The CDR3 here is CASSWGQGSAYEQYF. The CDR3 coding sequence is TGCGCCAGCAGCTGGGGACAGGGAAGTGCCTACGAGCAGTACTTC. The J gene is TRBJ2-7, the V gene TRBV5-1; 9 bases map to TRBD1. Germline loops: CDR1 SGHRS, CDR2 YFSETQ. CDR3 length: 15 amino acids. After removal of 3 bases from V and 2 bases from J, the junction contained 6 bases not matched to a gene.

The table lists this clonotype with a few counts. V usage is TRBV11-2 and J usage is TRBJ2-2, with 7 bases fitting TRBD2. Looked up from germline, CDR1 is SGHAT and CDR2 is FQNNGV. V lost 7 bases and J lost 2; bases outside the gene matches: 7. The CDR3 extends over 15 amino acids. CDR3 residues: CASTFGGSNTGELFF. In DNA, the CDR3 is TGTGCCAGCACCTTCGGGGGGAGCAACACCGGGGAGCTGTTTTTT.

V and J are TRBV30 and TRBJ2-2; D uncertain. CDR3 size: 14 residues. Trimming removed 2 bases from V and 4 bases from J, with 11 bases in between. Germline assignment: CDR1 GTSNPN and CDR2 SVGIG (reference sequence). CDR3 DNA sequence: TGTGCCTGGAGTCCTCCGCTGATCACCGGGGAGCTGTTTTTT. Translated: CAWSPPLITGELFF.

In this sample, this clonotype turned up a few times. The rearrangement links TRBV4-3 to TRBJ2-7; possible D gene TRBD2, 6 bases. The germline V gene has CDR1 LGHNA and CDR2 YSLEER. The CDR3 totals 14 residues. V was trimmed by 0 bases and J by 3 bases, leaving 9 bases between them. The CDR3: CASSQEMGGYEQYF. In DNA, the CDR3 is TGCGCCAGCAGCCAAGAGATGGGAGGCTACGAGCAGTACTTC.

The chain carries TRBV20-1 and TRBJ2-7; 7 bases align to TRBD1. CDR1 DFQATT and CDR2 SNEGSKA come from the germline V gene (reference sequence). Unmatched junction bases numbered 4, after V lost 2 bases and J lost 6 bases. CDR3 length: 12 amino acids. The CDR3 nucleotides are TGCAGTGCTAGACAAACAGGGGTCGAGCAGTACTTC. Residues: CSARQTGVEQYF.

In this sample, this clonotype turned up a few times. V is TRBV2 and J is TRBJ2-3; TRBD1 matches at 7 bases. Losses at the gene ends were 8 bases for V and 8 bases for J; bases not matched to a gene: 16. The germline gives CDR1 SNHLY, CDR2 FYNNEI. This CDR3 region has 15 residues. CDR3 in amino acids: CASLDRVLETATQYF. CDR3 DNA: TGTGCCAGCCTTGACAGGGTTCTAGAGACGGCTACGCAGTATTTT.

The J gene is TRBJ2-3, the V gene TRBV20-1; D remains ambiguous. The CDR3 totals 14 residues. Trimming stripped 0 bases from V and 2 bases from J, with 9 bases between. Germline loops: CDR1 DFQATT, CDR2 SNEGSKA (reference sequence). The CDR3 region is CSARDYLVTDTQYF. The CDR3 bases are TGCAGTGCTAGAGACTACCTAGTCACAGATACGCAGTATTTT.

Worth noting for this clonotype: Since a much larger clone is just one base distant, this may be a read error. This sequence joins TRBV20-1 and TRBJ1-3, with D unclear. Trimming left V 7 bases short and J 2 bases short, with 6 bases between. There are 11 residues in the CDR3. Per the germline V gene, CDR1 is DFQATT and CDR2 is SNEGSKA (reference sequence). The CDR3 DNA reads TGCAGTGATTCAGCTGGAAACACCATATATTTT. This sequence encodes CSDSAGNTIYF.

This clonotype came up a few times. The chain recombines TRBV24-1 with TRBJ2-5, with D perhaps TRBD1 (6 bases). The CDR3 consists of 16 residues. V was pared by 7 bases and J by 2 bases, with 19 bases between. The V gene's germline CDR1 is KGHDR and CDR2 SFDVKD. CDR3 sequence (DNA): TGTGCCACCAGCCTAACAGGGAGAAACACACAAGAGACCCAGTACTTC. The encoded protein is CATSLTGRNTQETQYF.

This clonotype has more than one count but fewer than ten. CDR3 bases: TGTGCCAACACAGGGCGGGGCTCCTACGAGCAGTACTTC. This gives the protein CANTGRGSYEQYF. The V gene is TRBV25-1, the J gene TRBJ2-7; either TRBD1 or TRBD2 may supply D (6 bases each). The V gene's germline CDR1 is MGHDK and CDR2 SYGVNS. The V end was cut by 10 bases, the J end by 0 bases, with 13 bases between. The CDR3 spans 13 residues.

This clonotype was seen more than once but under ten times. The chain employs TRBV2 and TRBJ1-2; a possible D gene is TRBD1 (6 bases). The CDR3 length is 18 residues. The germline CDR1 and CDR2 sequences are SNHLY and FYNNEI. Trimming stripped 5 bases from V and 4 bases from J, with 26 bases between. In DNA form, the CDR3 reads TGTGCCAGCAGTCCAATTCCATCACAGGGCCGTTTTTCCTATGGCTACACCTTC. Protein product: CASSPIPSQGRFSYGYTF.

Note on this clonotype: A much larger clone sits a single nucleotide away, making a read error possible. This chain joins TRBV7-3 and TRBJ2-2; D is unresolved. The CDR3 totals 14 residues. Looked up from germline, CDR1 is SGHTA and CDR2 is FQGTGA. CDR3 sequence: CASILTANTGELFF. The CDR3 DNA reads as TGTGCCAGCATCTTAACCGCGAACACCGGGGAGCTGTTTTTT.